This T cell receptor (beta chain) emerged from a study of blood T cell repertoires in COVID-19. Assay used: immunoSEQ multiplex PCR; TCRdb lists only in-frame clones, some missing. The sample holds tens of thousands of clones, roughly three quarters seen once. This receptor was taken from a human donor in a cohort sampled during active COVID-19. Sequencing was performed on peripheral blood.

In DNA, the CDR3 is TGCAGTGCTAGAGGGGCAGGGCCCTACACCTTC. Translation: CSARGAGPYTF. This chain joins TRBV20-1 and TRBJ1-2, with D possibly being TRBD1 (5 bases). Germline V gene lookup returns CDR1 DFQATT and CDR2 SNEGSKA (reference sequence). The CDR3 runs to 11 residues. V shed 1 base and J shed 10 bases, with 10 bases lying between them.